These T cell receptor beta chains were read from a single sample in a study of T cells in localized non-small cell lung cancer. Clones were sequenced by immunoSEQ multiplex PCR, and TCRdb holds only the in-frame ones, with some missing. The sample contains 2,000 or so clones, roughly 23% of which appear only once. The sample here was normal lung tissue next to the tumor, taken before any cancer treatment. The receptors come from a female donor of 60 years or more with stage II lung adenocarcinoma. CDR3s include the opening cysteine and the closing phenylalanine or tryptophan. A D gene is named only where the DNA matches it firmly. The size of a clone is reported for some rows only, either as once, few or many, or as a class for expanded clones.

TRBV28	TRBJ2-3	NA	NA	CASSFLAGTDTQYF	TGTGCCAGCAGTTTCTTAGCAGGCACAGATACGCAGTATTTT
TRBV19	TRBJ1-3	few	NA	CASSRAATNSGNTIYF	TGTGCCAGTAGTAGGGCCGCTACCAACTCTGGAAACACCATATATTTT
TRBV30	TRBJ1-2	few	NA	CAWRETGRSRGYTF	TGTGCCTGGAGGGAGACAGGCCGTTCGAGAGGCTACACCTTC
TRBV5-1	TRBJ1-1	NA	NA	CASSRTGTMNTEAFF	TGCGCCAGCAGTCGTACAGGGACAATGAACACTGAAGCTTTCTTT
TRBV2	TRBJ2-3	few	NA	CASSTGIRTDTQYF	TGTGCCAGCAGTACCGGGATTCGCACAGATACGCAGTATTTT
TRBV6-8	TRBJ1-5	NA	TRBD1	CASRLGTGEDQPQHF	TGTGCCAGCAGGCTCGGGACAGGGGAGGATCAGCCCCAGCATTTT
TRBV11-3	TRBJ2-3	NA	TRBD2	CASSASIGLEDTQYF	TGTGCCAGCAGCGCATCAATTGGACTAGAGGATACGCAGTATTTT
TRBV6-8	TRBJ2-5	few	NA	CASSSPLDVMTQYF	TGTGCCAGCAGTTCCCCCCTTGACGTTATGACCCAGTACTTC
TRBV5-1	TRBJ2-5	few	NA	CASERGGGAMKTQYF	TGCGCCAGCGAACGAGGTGGGGGGGCCATGAAGACCCAGTACTTC
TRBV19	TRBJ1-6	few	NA	CASSQNGRGGSPLHF	TGTGCCAGTAGTCAGAACGGCAGGGGAGGTTCACCCCTCCACTTT
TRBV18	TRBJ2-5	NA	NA	CASSPPSSETQYF	TGTGCCAGCTCACCACCATCCTCGGAGACCCAGTACTTC
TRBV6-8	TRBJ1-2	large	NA	CASSYGTYGYTF	TGTGCCAGCAGTTATGGGACTTATGGCTACACCTTC
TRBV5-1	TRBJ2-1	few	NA	CASRPPTSSNEQFF	TGCGCCAGCAGACCTCCCACTAGCTCCAATGAGCAGTTCTTC
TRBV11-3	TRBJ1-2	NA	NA	CASSWESSGNYGYTF	TGTGCCAGCAGCTGGGAGTCCAGCGGTAACTATGGCTACACCTTC
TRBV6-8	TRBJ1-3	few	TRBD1	CASDIEKGQAGGNTIYF	TGTGCCAGTGATATCGAAAAAGGACAGGCAGGCGGAAACACCATATATTTT
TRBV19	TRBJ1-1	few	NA	CASSIFPGTANTEAFF	TGTGCCAGTAGTATATTCCCCGGGACGGCGAACACTGAAGCTTTCTTT
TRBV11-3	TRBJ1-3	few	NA	CASSDPLGRFPDTIYF	TGTGCCAGCAGCGACCCCCTCGGGAGGTTTCCGGACACCATATATTTT
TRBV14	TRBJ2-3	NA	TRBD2	CASSRLAGGGTDTQYF	TGTGCCAGCAGCCGACTAGCGGGGGGCGGCACAGATACGCAGTATTTT
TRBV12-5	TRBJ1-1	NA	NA	CASGAGLGNTEAFF	TGTGCTAGTGGCGCCGGTCTCGGTAACACTGAAGCTTTCTTT
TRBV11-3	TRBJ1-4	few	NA	CASSLGQNPLKLFF	TGTGCCAGCAGCTTGGGCCAAAACCCCTTAAAACTGTTTTTT
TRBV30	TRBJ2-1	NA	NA	CAWSPTRGSYNEQFF	TGTGCCTGGAGCCCGACTAGAGGGTCCTACAATGAGCAGTTCTTC
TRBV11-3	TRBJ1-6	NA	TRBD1	CASSSQGSSYNSPLHF	TGTGCCAGCAGCTCACAGGGGAGCTCCTATAATTCACCCCTCCACTTT
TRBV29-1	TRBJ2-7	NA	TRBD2	CSVDSGSSYEQYF	TGCAGCGTTGATAGCGGGAGCTCCTACGAGCAGTACTTC
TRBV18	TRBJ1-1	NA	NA	CASSLQTNTEAFF	TGTGCCAGCTCACTGCAGACGAACACTGAAGCTTTCTTT
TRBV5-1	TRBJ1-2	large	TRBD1	CASSPLGQGLDGYTF	TGCGCCAGCAGCCCGCTCGGACAGGGTTTGGATGGCTACACCTTC
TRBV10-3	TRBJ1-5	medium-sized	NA	CAISETGLSGNQPQHF	TGTGCCATCAGTGAGACAGGGCTTTCGGGCAATCAGCCCCAGCATTTT
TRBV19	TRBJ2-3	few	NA	CASRETDTQYF	TGTGCCAGTCGGGAGACAGATACGCAGTATTTT
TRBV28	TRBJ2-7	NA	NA	CASSLSIDSYEQYF	TGTGCCAGCAGTTTATCTATTGATTCCTACGAGCAGTACTTC